A single TCR beta chain is shown here with its context. Its antigen is not identified. The sort gate was single viable CD3+CD4+CD8-CD45RO+ cells for memory CD4+ T cells. The data stem from a study of memory CD4+ T cells and cytomegalovirus serostatus. On the study more broadly: Healthy Belgian adult donors included roughly ten CMV-positive and 24 CMV-negative people. General study points: The CMV-associated TCR signature appears largely within the CD4+ memory repertoire. Each of 65 to 70 CMV-associated TCRbeta sequences occurred in one to five individuals.

As processed by the authors: After removing out-of-frame reads, around 2,000,000 distinct TCRbeta sequences remained. Clones were read by immunoSEQ multiplex PCR, and TCRdb kept only the in-frame ones, dropping some. V, J and clone size are taken as reported in that table, and D and trimming were inferred from the DNA itself. This sample has 75,000 to 90,000 clones, with 65% to 85% found just once. V dropped 5 bases and J dropped 5; count of bases not matched to a gene: 7. This CDR3 is 15 amino acids long. Germline loops: CDR1 MDHEN, CDR2 SYDVKM. Sequencing input: memory CD4+ T cells from blood. The sequence derives from an adult in good health and CMV-seronegative. V gene TRBV28 combines with J gene TRBJ2-1; 9 bases align to TRBD2. DNA of the CDR3: TGTGCCAGCAGTGCCGGGACTAGCTACCACAATGAGCAGTTCTTC. This codes for CASSAGTSYHNEQFF.